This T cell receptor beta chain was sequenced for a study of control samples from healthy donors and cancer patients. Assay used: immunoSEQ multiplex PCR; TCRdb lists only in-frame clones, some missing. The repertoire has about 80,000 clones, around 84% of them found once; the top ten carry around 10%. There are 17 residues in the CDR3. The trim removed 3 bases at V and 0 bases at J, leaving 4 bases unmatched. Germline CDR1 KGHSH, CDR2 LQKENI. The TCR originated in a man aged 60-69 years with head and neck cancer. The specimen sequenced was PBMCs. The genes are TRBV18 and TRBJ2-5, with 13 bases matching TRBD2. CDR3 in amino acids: CASSPSGTSGNQETQYF. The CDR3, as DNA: TGTGCCAGCTCACCGAGTGGGACTAGCGGGAACCAAGAGACCCAGTACTTC.